The next 29 T cell receptor beta chains were all read from a single sample in a study of T-cell reconstitution after alpha-beta-depleted transplantation in children. Unique molecular identifiers were incorporated during preparation of the TCRbeta library. TCRdb reprocessed the PCR reads via MiXCR and lists one record per CDR3 protein. This sample yields some 550,000 distinct CDR3 sequences, of which around 16% are seen a single time; about 3.1% belongs to the top ten. The material sequenced was PBMCs from the stem cell graft donor, taken from the stem cell graft. Receptors were obtained from a human donor who donated a stem cell graft to a child with acute lymphoblastic leukemia.

At least ten counts were recorded for this clonotype. This chain uses TRBV6-5 with TRBJ2-1; D remains ambiguous. The CDR3 runs 11 residues. Germline V CDR1 and CDR2: MNHEY, SVGAGI. V lost 4 bases and J lost 5, with 3 bases in between. In nucleotides, the CDR3 is TGTGCCAGCAGTTCGAACAATGAGCAGTTCTTC. It specifies CASSSNNEQFF.

This clonotype was observed a few times. V and J are TRBV24-1 and TRBJ1-3; D not certain. Trimming pared 1 base from V and 3 bases from J, leaving 3 bases between. This CDR3 has 13 amino acids. Germline CDR1 and CDR2: KGHDR and SFDVKD. CDR3 sequence: CATSDFNGNTIYF. DNA for the CDR3: TGTGCCACCAGTGATTTCAATGGAAACACCATATATTTT.

This clonotype was seen more than once but under ten times. The rearrangement links TRBV20-1 to TRBJ2-5, with 7 bases that match TRBD1. Germline V gene data show CDR1 as DFQATT and CDR2 as SNEGSKA (reference sequence). The CDR3 consists of 14 residues. J gave up 2 bases and V 6 bases, and 9 bases lay outside the gene matches. CDR3 DNA sequence: TGCAGTGCCACGGTGGGACAGCTACAAGAGACCCAGTACTTC. It encodes CSATVGQLQETQYF.

A few counts support this clonotype. The chain carries TRBV27 and TRBJ2-1; the match to TRBD2 covers 8 bases. Germline V gene data show CDR1 as MNHEY and CDR2 as SMNVEV (reference sequence). With V trimmed by 1 base and J by 6 bases, 5 bases remained unmatched. This CDR3 contains 15 residues. CDR3: CASSLLGGRSNEQFF. Written as DNA, the CDR3 is TGTGCCAGCAGTTTATTAGGCGGGAGGAGCAATGAGCAGTTCTTC.

This clonotype was counted a few times. The chain recombines TRBV7-9 with TRBJ2-7; D possibly matches TRBD1 or TRBD2 (5 bases each). V lost 2 bases and J lost 7, with 12 bases in between. Germline V gene sequence: CDR1 SEHNR, CDR2 FQNEAQ (reference sequence). CDR3 length: 13 amino acids. The CDR3: CASSLIVGGEQYF. The CDR3 bases are TGTGCCAGCAGCTTAATCGTTGGGGGTGAGCAGTACTTC.

This clonotype was recorded a few times. This chain uses TRBV10-2 with TRBJ2-7, with TRBD2 as a possible D gene (6 bases). The V gene lost 1 base and the J gene lost 2 bases, with 18 bases spanning the gap. The CDR3 contains 17 residues. CDR1 and CDR2 (germline): WSHSY, SAAADI. The CDR3 reads CASSEYLRRDRPYEQYF. In nucleotides, the CDR3 is TGCGCCAGCAGTGAGTATCTAAGGCGGGACCGTCCCTACGAGCAGTACTTC.

This clonotype was recorded many times. This chain joins TRBV12-3 or TRBV12-4 and TRBJ2-1; no definite D call. This CDR3 is built from 14 residues. The V gene lost 9 bases and the J gene lost 12 bases, with 24 bases spanning the gap. The CDR3 loop is CASSEVAPNSGQFF. As DNA, the CDR3 is TGTGCCAGTTCCGAGGTTGCGCCTAATTCCGGGCAGTTCTTC.

Comments on this clonotype: Since the CDR3 does not end with the conserved phenylalanine or tryptophan, this likely comes from a read error. For the CDR3, the DNA is TGCAGCGTTGAAGACAATGAGCAGTTCCTC. It encodes CSVEDNEQFL. The rearrangement links TRBV29-1 to TRBJ2-1; D is unresolved. This CDR3 has 10 residues. Germline CDR1 and CDR2: SQVTM and ANQGSEA. The V end lost 0 bases, the J end lost 6 bases, and 0 bases lay between the germline ends.

There are a few counts of this clonotype. The rearrangement uses TRBV6-1 and TRBJ2-3; TRBD2 agrees at 16 bases. Per germline, CDR1 MNHNS and CDR2 SASEGT. V was pared by 6 bases and J by 3 bases, with 0 bases of the junction left unmatched. The CDR3 consists of 15 residues. The CDR3 DNA sequence: TGTGCCAGCAGGGGACTAGCGGGAGGGACAGATACGCAGTATTTT. It yields the protein CASRGLAGGTDTQYF.

CDR3 bases: TGTGCCAGCAGACCAAGGTCAGGAGGGCGCTACAATGAGCAGTTCTTC. It is translated as CASRPRSGGRYNEQFF. The chain employs TRBV7-2 and TRBJ2-1, with D possibly being TRBD2 (6 bases). Germline CDR1 SGHTA, CDR2 FQGNSA. The CDR3 runs to 16 residues. Trimming took off 6 bases at V and 3 bases at J, with 18 bases between the two ends.

There are many counts of this clonotype. J is TRBJ2-7 and V is TRBV5-1; D remains unclear. Germline CDR1 reads SGHRS; CDR2 reads YFSETQ. The V and J ends lost 0 bases and 0 bases respectively, with 7 bases between them. The length of the CDR3 is 14 residues. The CDR3 sequence is CASSLGSVSYEQYF. As DNA, the CDR3 is TGCGCCAGCAGCTTGGGGTCGGTCTCCTACGAGCAGTACTTC.

The V gene is TRBV18, the J gene TRBJ2-1; possible D gene TRBD2, 5 bases. Germline V gene sequence: CDR1 KGHSH, CDR2 LQKENI. Trimming took 1 base from V and 4 from J, leaving 17 bases between them. The CDR3 has 17 amino acids. The CDR3 DNA sequence: TGTGCCAGCTCACCACTTGCTAGCAGTCAAAATTACAATGAGCAGTTCTTC. Translating it yields CASSPLASSQNYNEQFF.

The V and J genes are TRBV11-2 and TRBJ2-5, with no clear D. CDR1 SGHAT and CDR2 FQNNGV come from the germline V gene. Trimming stripped 3 bases from V and 5 bases from J, with 16 bases between. The length of the CDR3 is 15 residues. The chain's CDR3 is CASSFPAPRMETQYF. Written as DNA, the CDR3 is TGTGCCAGCAGCTTCCCGGCTCCCCGGATGGAGACCCAGTACTTC.

This chain connects TRBV7-6 to TRBJ1-1, with a tentative D call TRBD1 (5 bases). The CDR3 sequence is 14 residues long. Germline CDR1 SGHVS, CDR2 FNYEAQ. Trimming pared 3 bases from V and 0 bases from J, leaving 8 bases between. In DNA, the CDR3 is TGTGCCAGCAGCTTGGAACAGGTGAACACTGAAGCTTTCTTT. This codes for CASSLEQVNTEAFF. The whole variable domain, remainder taken from reference TRBV7-6 and TRBJ1-1, is GAGVSQSPRYKVTKRGQDVALRCDPISGHVSLYWYRQALGQGPEFLTYFNYEAQQDKSGLPNDRFSAERPEGSISTLTIQRTEQRDSAMYRCASSLEQVNTEAFFGQGTRLTVV.

The chain has TRBV20-1 and TRBJ2-5, with a tentative D call TRBD2 (6 bases). Germline V gives CDR1 DFQATT, CDR2 SNEGSKA (reference sequence). This CDR3 spans 12 amino acids. V was trimmed by 6 bases and J by 5 bases, leaving 13 bases between them. Here the CDR3 DNA reads TGCAGTGCACCCCCGGCGGGGGAGACCCAGTACTTC. Translated: CSAPPAGETQYF.

V is TRBV7-6 and J is TRBJ1-3, with a tentative D call TRBD1 (5 bases). The CDR3 runs 15 residues. Germline V gene lookup returns CDR1 SGHVS and CDR2 FNYEAQ. The V gene lost 4 bases and the J gene lost 4 bases, with 14 bases spanning the gap. CDR3 nucleotides: TGTGCCAGCAGCTCCCCGAGAGGGGTCGGAAACACCATATATTTT. Its protein is CASSSPRGVGNTIYF.

The sample holds a few counts of this clonotype. The V and J genes are TRBV7-8 and TRBJ1-2; unclear D gene. This CDR3 region has 14 residues. V lost 5 bases, J lost 8 bases, and 18 bases lay in between. The germline V gene encodes CDR1 SGHVS and CDR2 FQNEAQ. DNA for the CDR3: TGTGCCAGCAGCCGATCCCTGGGCCCCCAGGGCTACACCTTC. Residues: CASSRSLGPQGYTF.

A note on this clonotype: Its ends do not fully match the called genes, so a read error is possible. V is TRBV12-3 or TRBV12-4 and J is TRBJ2-1, with 9 bases matching TRBD2. This CDR3 has 15 residues. This CDR3 is CACRSVAGAYNEQFF. In nucleotides, the CDR3 is TGTGCCTGCAGGTCGGTAGCGGGAGCTTACAATGAGCAGTTCTTC.

A few counts support this clonotype. The chain couples TRBV20-1 to TRBJ2-4, with D unclear. Trimming left V 2 bases short and J 8 bases short, with 10 bases between. CDR1 is DFQATT, CDR2 SNEGSKA, per germline (reference sequence). This CDR3 region has 12 residues. This chain's CDR3 is CSARHIGYIQYF. DNA for the CDR3: TGCAGTGCTAGACACATAGGCTACATTCAGTACTTC.

The V and J genes are TRBV6-1 and TRBJ2-2; D possibly matches TRBD1 or TRBD2 (5 bases each). This CDR3 spans 16 amino acids. Trimming took off 6 bases at V and 6 bases at J, with 20 bases between the two ends. Per germline, CDR1 MNHNS and CDR2 SASEGT. The CDR3 protein is CASSLLQPRGPGELFF. The CDR3 region has the DNA TGTGCCAGCAGCCTTCTCCAACCGAGGGGACCCGGGGAGCTGTTTTTT.

The chain combines TRBV9 with TRBJ2-7; D not certain. Germline CDR1 and CDR2: SGDLS and YYNGEE. Trimming took 0 bases from V and 2 from J, leaving 12 bases between them. CDR3 size: 15 residues. The CDR3 bases are TGTGCCAGCAGCGTAGACCGGACCCCAACCTACGAGCAGTACTTC. This codes for CASSVDRTPTYEQYF.

In this sample, this clonotype turned up a few times. The chain links TRBV21-1 to TRBJ2-3; the tabulated D call, TRBD2, remains unverified against the DNA. TRBV21-1 is reported as a pseudogene. The CDR3 consists of 15 residues. CDR3 residues: CATIPSGRSTDTQYF. CDR3 nucleotides: TGTGCCACCATACCCTCAGGGAGGAGTACAGATACGCAGTATTTT.

The chain joins TRBV20-1 to TRBJ2-3; D perhaps matches TRBD1 (6 bases). The germline CDR1 and CDR2 sequences are DFQATT and SNEGSKA (reference sequence). Trimming shortened V by 2 bases and J by 5 bases, and 17 bases separated the two germline ends. The CDR3 has 15 residues. DNA of the CDR3: TGCAGTGCTAGATGGGGGCAGGGTTTCGGAGATACGCAGTATTTT. Amino acid sequence: CSARWGQGFGDTQYF.

The DNA for the CDR3 is TGCGCCAGCAGCCAAGAGGGTAGCACAGATACGCAGTATTTT. Protein product: CASSQEGSTDTQYF. J is TRBJ2-3 and V is TRBV4-1, with D hard to call. V was clipped by 0 bases and J by 0 bases, with 4 bases between them. This CDR3 spans 14 amino acids. Germline V gene data show CDR1 as MGHRA and CDR2 as YSYEKL.

This chain uses TRBV10-2 with TRBJ2-7; 7 bases fit TRBD1. The CDR3 length is 16 residues. Germline CDR1 reads WSHSY; CDR2 reads SAAADI. V shed 4 bases and J 6 bases; nucleotides not matched to a gene: 15. The CDR3 is CASSGKGAVRQGEQYF. The CDR3 coding sequence is TGCGCCAGCAGTGGGAAGGGGGCGGTCCGCCAGGGCGAGCAGTACTTC.

There are a few counts of this clonotype. The rearrangement joins TRBV12-3 or TRBV12-4 to TRBJ1-5; D unclear. CDR3 length: 13 residues. Trimming left V 6 bases short and J 6 bases short, with 12 bases between. The CDR3 is CASSLLWGQPQHF. DNA for the CDR3: TGTGCCAGCAGCCTCTTATGGGGTCAGCCCCAGCATTTT.

This clonotype was counted between two and nine times. The chain links TRBV27 to TRBJ2-7; D assignment may be TRBD1 or TRBD2 (5 bases each). The length of the CDR3 is 14 residues. Trimming cost V 2 bases and J 7 bases, with 15 bases left between them. Germline V lookup: CDR1 MNHEY, CDR2 SMNVEV (reference sequence). CDR3 bases: TGTGCCAGCAGTTTAGGAAGTGGGACGAGGGAGCAGTACTTC. This translates into CASSLGSGTREQYF.

This clonotype occurred a few times. The rearrangement uses TRBV5-1 and TRBJ2-1; D may correspond to TRBD1 or TRBD2 (6 bases each). The V end lost 5 bases, the J end lost 7 bases, and 16 bases lay between the germline ends. This CDR3 spans 14 amino acids. Germline CDR1 and CDR2: SGHRS and YFSETQ. Here the CDR3 DNA reads TGCGCCAGCAGGGCCGGAACAGGGAGGAATGAGCAGTTCTTC. Translating gives CASRAGTGRNEQFF.

The V gene is TRBV30, the J gene TRBJ1-5; D remains unclear. The germline V and J ends were trimmed by 7 bases and 5 bases, with 15 bases remaining between them. Germline V gene sequence: CDR1 GTSNPN, CDR2 SVGIG (reference sequence). The CDR3 loop spans 13 amino acids. The CDR3 loop reads CAFGPDSDQPQHF. The CDR3 coding sequence is TGTGCCTTCGGTCCTGATTCGGATCAGCCCCAGCATTTT.